Shown below are 23 T cell receptor beta chains from a single sample sequenced in a study of blood T cells in healthy people across ages. Sample-barcoded 5' priming and a J-beta primer mix drove a second PCR of roughly 6 to 12 cycles. TCRdb independently ran MiXCR on the 5' RACE reads; one entry per CDR3 protein. The sample includes roughly 680,000 distinct CDR3 sequences, over 40% of them seen just once. The specimen was blood. The source of these receptors is a woman of 80 years or more in good health.

The chain has TRBV6-2 or TRBV6-3 and TRBJ2-7; 9 bases are shared with TRBD2. The last part of the DNA fits TRBJ2-5 better; the J call may be wrong. In germline, CDR1 is MNHEY, CDR2 SVGEGT. The CDR3 is made up of 15 amino acids. The CDR3 sequence: CASRPRSSGAETQYF. Here the CDR3 DNA reads TGTGCCAGCAGGCCTCGCTCTAGCGGGGCAGAGACCCAGTACTTC.

The chain is built from TRBV12-3 or TRBV12-4 and TRBJ1-5; TRBD1 matches 7 bases. This CDR3 has 16 amino acids. Trimming at V came to 5 bases and at J to 4 bases, leaving 11 bases not matched to a gene. Written as DNA, the CDR3 is TGTGCCAGCAGTCTGGACTGGACAGGAATTAATCAGCCCCAGCATTTT. Amino acids: CASSLDWTGINQPQHF.

This clonotype was seen ten or more times. V is TRBV4-2 and J is TRBJ2-6; D call uncertain. Per germline, CDR1 LGHNA and CDR2 YNFKEQ. Trimming stripped 0 bases from V and 0 bases from J, with 6 bases between. This CDR3 region has 16 residues. In nucleotides, the CDR3 is TGTGCCAGCAGCCAAGAATTACGCTCTGGGGCCAACGTCCTGACTTTC. The encoded protein is CASSQELRSGANVLTF.

This chain connects TRBV30 to TRBJ1-2, with D maybe TRBD1 (6 bases). V gave up 0 bases and J gave up 5 bases, with 13 bases separating them. Per the germline V gene, CDR1 is GTSNPN and CDR2 is SVGIG (reference sequence). The CDR3 has 14 residues. CDR3 residues: CAWSVPGGPYGYTF. CDR3 DNA sequence: TGTGCCTGGAGTGTACCCGGGGGGCCGTATGGCTACACCTTC.

This clonotype was counted many times. V and J are TRBV20-1 and TRBJ1-4, with D possibly TRBD1 on 5 matching bases. The CDR3 has 14 amino acids. Germline CDR1 DFQATT, CDR2 SNEGSKA (reference sequence). CDR3 protein: CSGAGGPSSEKLFF. CDR3 in DNA: TGCAGCGGGGCCGGGGGTCCCTCCTCTGAAAAACTGTTTTTT.

Details on this clonotype: A much larger clone differs from this one at a single base, so this may be a read error. The rearrangement joins TRBV27 to TRBJ2-7, with TRBD1 matching 8 bases. The assigned J gene may be wrong: the sequence end matches TRBJ2-5 better. Germline CDR1 and CDR2: MNHEY and SMNVEV (reference sequence). This CDR3 has 13 amino acids. DNA of the CDR3: TGTGCCAGCAATACAGGGGGTTGGGAGACCCAGTACTTC. This gives the protein CASNTGGWETQYF.

This clonotype was counted many times. The CDR3, as DNA: TGTGCCAGCAGCTTTTCGGCCTACCCCGGGAAGACCCAGTACTTC. Protein product: CASSFSAYPGKTQYF. The J gene is TRBJ2-5, the V gene TRBV11-2, with a possible D match to TRBD2 (5 bases). CDR3 size: 15 residues. Trimming cost V 3 bases and J 6 bases, with 17 bases left between them. In germline, CDR1 is SGHAT, CDR2 FQNNGV.

Only a few counts were recorded for this clonotype. The chain has TRBV4-3 and TRBJ2-3; D could derive from TRBD1 or TRBD2 (5 bases each). Germline V gene data show CDR1 as LGHNA and CDR2 as YSLEER. Trimming pared 1 base from V and 4 bases from J, leaving 15 bases between. The CDR3 totals 16 residues. The CDR3 sequence is CASSQVSGSEADTQYF. CDR3 DNA sequence: TGCGCCAGCAGCCAAGTGTCAGGGTCGGAGGCAGATACGCAGTATTTT.

The rearrangement uses TRBV30 and TRBJ2-7; 9 nucleotides align to TRBD1. Germline V CDR1 and CDR2: GTSNPN, SVGIG (reference sequence). This CDR3 has 14 residues. After removal of 2 bases from V and 2 bases from J, the junction contained 4 bases not matched to a gene. CDR3 residues: CAWSTDRGTYEQYF. The CDR3 DNA reads TGTGCCTGGAGTACGGACAGGGGAACCTACGAGCAGTACTTC. Together with reference TRBV30 and TRBJ2-7, the CDR3 gives the full variable domain: SQTIHQWPATLVQPVGSPLSLECTVEGTSNPNLYWYRQAAGRGLQLLFYSVGIGQISSEVPQNLSASRPQDRQFILSSKKLLLSDSGFYLCAWSTDRGTYEQYFGPGTRLTVT.

In nucleotides, the CDR3 is TGCGCCAGCAGCCAAGTGGGAAAGGGGTTTGATGGCTACACCTTC. Amino acids: CASSQVGKGFDGYTF. V is TRBV4-1 and J is TRBJ1-2, with a weak D call TRBD1 (5 bases). Germline V gives CDR1 MGHRA, CDR2 YSYEKL. CDR3 length equals 15 residues. Trimming pared 1 base from V and 6 bases from J, leaving 15 bases between.

The V call is TRBV6-5, the J call TRBJ1-2; 7 nucleotides agree with TRBD1. Germline CDR1 is MNHEY and CDR2 is SVGAGI. V shed 4 bases and J 7 bases; nucleotides not matched to a gene: 6. This CDR3 comprises 13 residues. CDR3 sequence (DNA): TGTGCCAGCAGTTCCTTGACAGGGTCTGGCTACACCTTC. Its protein product is CASSSLTGSGYTF.

This clonotype was found once. J is TRBJ1-5 and V is TRBV20-1, with a possible D match to TRBD1 (5 bases). V gave up 8 bases and J gave up 3 bases, with 14 bases separating them. Germline-derived CDR1 and CDR2 are DFQATT and SNEGSKA (reference sequence). The length of the CDR3 is 13 residues. CDR3 sequence: CSTRDPYNQPQHF. CDR3 nucleotides: TGCAGTACGAGGGACCCATACAATCAGCCCCAGCATTTT.

This chain's CDR3 is CASRQDTYTGELFF. CDR3 bases: TGTGCCAGCAGACAGGACACCTACACCGGGGAGCTGTTTTTT. The gene calls are TRBV5-6 and TRBJ2-2; possible D gene TRBD1, 5 bases. V lost 5 bases, J lost 3 bases, and 11 bases lay in between. From germline, CDR1 is SGHDT and CDR2 YYEEEE. The CDR3 totals 14 residues.

The chain joins TRBV30 to TRBJ1-3; TRBD1 might be the D (6 bases). The germline gives CDR1 GTSNPN, CDR2 SVGIG (reference sequence). V was shortened by 3 bases and J by 0 bases, with 12 bases between the two germline ends. The CDR3 consists of 15 residues. The CDR3 here is CAWRAQGISGNTIYF. The CDR3, as DNA: TGTGCCTGGAGGGCTCAGGGGATCTCTGGAAACACCATATATTTT.

This clonotype was recorded many times. This sequence joins TRBV28 and TRBJ2-1, with D tentatively TRBD1 or TRBD2 (5 bases each). Germline CDR1 is MDHEN and CDR2 is SYDVKM. This CDR3 is built from 18 residues. The V gene lost 2 bases and the J gene lost 0 bases, with 17 bases spanning the gap. DNA for the CDR3: TGTGCCAGCAGTTTAAGTTCGGGGCGGGTAGGCTCCTACAATGAGCAGTTCTTC. Its translation: CASSLSSGRVGSYNEQFF.

Regarding this clonotype: It may be a read error: a sequence one base away is much more abundant. The chain employs TRBV24-1 and TRBJ2-1; D is unresolved. Trimming took off 12 bases at V and 4 bases at J, with 15 bases between the two ends. Germline CDR1 and CDR2: KGHDR and SFDVKD. The CDR3 has 13 residues. In DNA form, the CDR3 reads TGTGCCGCTCAAGACAACGCTTACAATGAGCAGTTCTTC. Its protein is CAAQDNAYNEQFF.

This clonotype was counted at least ten times. The rearrangement joins TRBV7-2 to TRBJ2-7; TRBD1 agrees at 7 bases. V lost 1 base to trimming and J lost 6 bases; unmatched junction nucleotides: 6. The CDR3 contains 14 residues. Germline values: CDR1 SGHTA, CDR2 FQGNSA. The CDR3 here is CASSLVGPGGEQYF. CDR3 DNA sequence: TGTGCCAGCAGCTTAGTCGGTCCAGGGGGCGAGCAGTACTTC.

J is TRBJ2-7 and V is TRBV10-3; D not certain. Trimming removed 4 bases from V and 2 bases from J, with 12 bases in between. CDR1 and CDR2 from the germline V gene are ENHRY and SYGVKD. CDR3 length: 14 amino acids. The CDR3 here is CAISVLGTTYEQYF. Here the CDR3 DNA reads TGTGCCATCAGTGTTCTGGGCACTACCTACGAGCAGTACTTC.

The chain couples TRBV25-1 to TRBJ2-1, with 9 bases lining up with TRBD1. Trimming cost V 3 bases and J 7 bases; bases outside gene matches: 7. The CDR3 covers 15 residues. Looked up from germline, CDR1 is MGHDK and CDR2 is SYGVNS. The CDR3 DNA follows: TGTGCCAGCAGTGACCCTGGGACAGGGTGGAATGAGCAGTTCTTC. This translates into CASSDPGTGWNEQFF.

This clonotype was detected ten times or more. The V call is TRBV5-1, the J call TRBJ2-3, with 7 bases matching TRBD1. This CDR3 has 14 amino acids. The V gene end was trimmed by 4 bases and the J gene end by 3 bases; junction bases not matched to a gene: 5. Germline V gene data show CDR1 as SGHRS and CDR2 as YFSETQ. This chain's CDR3 is CASSLTGETDTQYF. In DNA form, the CDR3 reads TGCGCCAGCAGCCTCACAGGGGAAACAGATACGCAGTATTTT.

This clonotype has ten or more counts. The CDR3 coding sequence is TGTGCCAGCAGCTTAGCCCCGGCCGGGACAGACTTCTACGAGCAGTACTTC. Translation: CASSLAPAGTDFYEQYF. The rearrangement links TRBV11-2 to TRBJ2-7; 7 nucleotides match TRBD1. V lost 1 base, J lost 3 bases, and 12 bases stayed unmatched. The CDR3 runs 17 residues. The V gene's germline CDR1 is SGHAT and CDR2 FQNNGV.

This clonotype came up a few times. The V call is TRBV20-1, the J call TRBJ1-2; no clear D gene. Germline assignment: CDR1 DFQATT and CDR2 SNEGSKA (reference sequence). The V end was cut by 4 bases, the J end by 3 bases, with 9 bases between. This CDR3 has 12 residues. The CDR3 DNA sequence: TGCAGTGCTACATGGGAGGACTATGGCTACACCTTC. It encodes CSATWEDYGYTF.

This clonotype was seen repeatedly, ten times or more. The gene calls are TRBV12-3 or TRBV12-4 and TRBJ2-3; D is undetermined. The CDR3 extends over 15 amino acids. V was pared by 6 bases and J by 4 bases, with 17 bases between. In nucleotides, the CDR3 is TGTGCCAGCAGCCGGGCACGAGCTTTTGCAGATACGCAGTATTTT. Translation gives CASSRARAFADTQYF.